This is a list of T cell receptor beta chains from one sample in a study of T-cell reconstitution after alpha-beta-depleted transplantation in children. TCRdb redid the calling of the PCR reads with MiXCR, one entry per CDR3 protein. The sample lists hundreds of thousands of distinct CDR3 sequences; 11% were seen once. This specimen consisted of peripheral blood, obtained 180 days after TCRalphabeta/CD19-depleted stem cell transplant. These receptors were obtained from a male patient between 2 and 10 years old who had a stem cell transplant for chronic granulomatous disease, so the T cells may come from the graft donor. Each CDR3 is given with its conserved first and last residue. The order of the fields is D gene, J gene, clone size, V gene, CDR3 protein, CDR3 DNA. The D gene is left open where the match is weak. Expanded clones get a size class; other rows say once, few or many, or leave the size out.

>-|TRBJ2-1|few|TRBV14
CASSPLVGRAYNEQFF
TGTGCCAGCAGCCCCCTCGTGGGGCGGGCCTACAATGAGCAGTTCTTC
>-|TRBJ2-5|many|TRBV15
CATSRDAPGETQYF
TGTGCCACCAGCAGAGATGCCCCGGGGGAGACCCAGTACTTC
>-|TRBJ1-1|many|TRBV5-8
CASRVRGDTEAFF
TGTGCCAGCAGGGTACGGGGAGACACTGAAGCTTTCTTT
>-|TRBJ2-2|many|TRBV6-2/TRBV6-3
CASSSSRRLVTNTGELFF
TGTGCCAGCAGTTCCAGCAGGCGGTTGGTTACGAACACCGGGGAGCTGTTTTTT
>TRBD1|TRBJ2-1|many|TRBV15
CATSRGTGSASLGNEQFF
TGTGCCACCAGCAGAGGGACAGGGAGCGCGTCCCTTGGCAATGAGCAGTTCTTC
>TRBD1|TRBJ2-5|many|TRBV20-1
CSAGQAQETQYF
TGCAGTGCTGGACAGGCTCAAGAGACCCAGTACTTC
>TRBD1|TRBJ1-2|few|TRBV4-1
CASSQAGTGVLGYTF
TGCGCCAGCAGCCAAGCCGGGACAGGAGTTTTGGGCTACACCTTC
>-|TRBJ2-7|-|TRBV20-1
CSARDRDPYEQYF
TGCAGTGCTAGAGATCGCGACCCCTACGAGCAGTACTTC
>-|TRBJ1-1|many|TRBV28
CASRVQGYTEAFF
TGTGCCAGCCGAGTACAGGGTTACACTGAAGCTTTCTTT
>-|TRBJ1-4|many|TRBV15
CATRNDGNNEKLFF
TGTGCCACCAGGAACGACGGGAATAATGAAAAACTGTTTTTT
>-|TRBJ2-1|many|TRBV20-1
CSANGPWNEQFF
TGCAGTGCCAACGGGCCGTGGAATGAGCAGTTCTTC
>-|TRBJ2-1|many|TRBV11-2
CASSHSGHGSYNEQFF
TGTGCCAGCAGCCATTCGGGACACGGATCCTACAATGAGCAGTTCTTC
>TRBD2|TRBJ2-7|many|TRBV7-8
CASSLVSGGASYEQYF
TGTGCCAGCAGCTTAGTCAGCGGGGGCGCCTCCTACGAGCAGTACTTC
>TRBD1|TRBJ2-2|many|TRBV12-3/TRBV12-4
CASSLALGQGSPGELFF
TGTGCCAGCAGTTTAGCGCTTGGACAGGGATCCCCCGGGGAGCTGTTTTTT
>TRBD2|TRBJ2-7|many|TRBV7-6
CASSDPPGGRSEQYF
TGTGCCAGCTCAGACCCCCCGGGAGGGCGTAGCGAGCAGTACTTC
>TRBD1|TRBJ1-1|many|TRBV29-1
CSAWDRGNAFF
TGCAGCGCCTGGGACAGGGGGAATGCTTTCTTT
>-|TRBJ1-1|many|TRBV21-1
CASSYTGFAF
TGTGCCAGCAGTTATACCGGGTTCGCCTTT
>-|TRBJ2-5|many|TRBV20-1
CSAQRASEYQETQYF
TGCAGTGCCCAACGGGCTAGCGAGTACCAAGAGACCCAGTACTTC
>-|TRBJ1-5|many|TRBV5-8
CASNPGTPNQPQHF
TGTGCCAGCAACCCCGGGACACCCAATCAGCCCCAGCATTTT
>-|TRBJ2-3|-|TRBV7-2
CASSLALGKTDTQYF
TGTGCCAGCAGCTTAGCGCTTGGGAAGACAGATACGCAGTATTTT
>-|TRBJ2-6|-|TRBV19
CASRPLEGANVLTF
TGTGCCAGTAGGCCCTTAGAGGGAGCCAACGTCCTGACTTTC
>TRBD2|TRBJ2-3|many|TRBV5-4
CASSLLMLAGVMRADTQYF
TGTGCCAGCAGCTTGTTAATGCTAGCGGGAGTTATGCGTGCAGATACGCAGTATTTT
>TRBD2|TRBJ2-5|many|TRBV7-2
CASSSTSGRPQETQYF
TGTGCCAGCAGTTCGACTAGCGGGAGGCCCCAAGAGACCCAGTACTTC
>-|TRBJ2-7|many|TRBV6-1
CASSVGSSYEQYF
TGTGCCAGCAGTGTCGGGAGCTCCTACGAGCAGTACTTC
>-|TRBJ2-5|many|TRBV11-2
CASSLVGELQETQYF
TGTGCCAGCAGCTTAGTTGGGGAACTCCAAGAGACCCAGTACTTC
>TRBD2|TRBJ2-5|-|TRBV11-2
CASSPRGSGGIVQETQYF
TGTGCCAGCAGCCCCAGGGGTAGCGGGGGGATCGTCCAAGAGACCCAGTACTTC
>-|TRBJ2-6|many|TRBV12-3/TRBV12-4
CASSWDSSGANVLTF
TGTGCCAGCAGTTGGGATTCCTCTGGGGCCAACGTCCTGACTTTC
>-|TRBJ1-6|many|TRBV15
CATSRDGQYNSPLHF
TGTGCCACCAGCAGAGATGGTCAATATAATTCACCCCTCCACTTT